The clone carrying this T cell receptor (beta chain) was observed a single time. The sample belongs to a study of blood T cell repertoires in COVID-19. The CDR3 loop spans 17 amino acids. Per germline, CDR1 SNHLY and CDR2 FYNNEI. Trimming took off 2 bases at V and 0 bases at J, with 11 bases between the two ends. Profiled with immunoSEQ multiplex PCR; TCRdb holds only in-frame clones, not every one. The data contain about 43,000 clones, roughly 90% of them singletons. The sequence was obtained from a woman over 75 with active COVID-19. Sequencing was done on a sample of peripheral blood. The chain combines TRBV2 with TRBJ2-6; no clear D gene. The CDR3 sequence: CASSELKQISGANVLTF. The CDR3 region has the DNA TGTGCCAGCAGTGAATTGAAACAGATCTCTGGGGCCAACGTCCTGACTTTC.